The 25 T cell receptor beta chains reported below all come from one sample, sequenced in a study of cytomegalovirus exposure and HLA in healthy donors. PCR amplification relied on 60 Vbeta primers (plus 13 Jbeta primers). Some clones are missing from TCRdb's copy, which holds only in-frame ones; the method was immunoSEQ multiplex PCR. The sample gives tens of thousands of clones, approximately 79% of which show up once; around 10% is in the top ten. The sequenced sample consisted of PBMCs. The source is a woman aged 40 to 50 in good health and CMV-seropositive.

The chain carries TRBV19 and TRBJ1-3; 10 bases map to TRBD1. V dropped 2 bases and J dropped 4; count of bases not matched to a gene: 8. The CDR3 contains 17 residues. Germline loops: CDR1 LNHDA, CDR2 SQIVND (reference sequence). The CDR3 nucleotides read TGTGCCAGTAGTATACTGGACGGACAGGGGGACGGAAACACCATATATTTT. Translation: CASSILDGQGDGNTIYF.

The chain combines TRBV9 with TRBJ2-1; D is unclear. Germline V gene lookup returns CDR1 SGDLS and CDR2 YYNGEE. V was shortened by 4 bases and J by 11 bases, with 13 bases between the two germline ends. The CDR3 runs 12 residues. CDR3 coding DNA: TGTGCCAGCAGCCTAGACAATTTTCAGCAGTTCTTC. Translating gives CASSLDNFQQFF.

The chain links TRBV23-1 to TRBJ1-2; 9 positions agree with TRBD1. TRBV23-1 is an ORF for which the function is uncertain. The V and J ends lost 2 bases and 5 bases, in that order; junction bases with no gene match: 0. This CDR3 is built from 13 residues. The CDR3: CASSQGTGYGYTF. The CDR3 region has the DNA TGCGCCAGCAGTCAAGGGACAGGGTATGGCTACACCTTC.

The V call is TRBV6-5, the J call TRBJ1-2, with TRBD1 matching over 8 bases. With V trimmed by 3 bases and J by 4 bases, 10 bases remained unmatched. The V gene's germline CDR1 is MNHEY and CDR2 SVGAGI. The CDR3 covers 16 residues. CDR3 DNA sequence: TGTGCCAGCAGTTATCGAGGACAGGGCCTTTTCTATGGCTACACCTTC. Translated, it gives CASSYRGQGLFYGYTF.

CDR3 sequence reads: CASSYDRTQETQYF. The DNA for the CDR3 is TGTGCCAGCAGCTATGACAGGACCCAAGAGACCCAGTACTTC. The genes are TRBV5-4 and TRBJ2-5; tentative D call: TRBD1 (6 bases). Per germline, CDR1 SGHNT and CDR2 YYREEE (reference sequence). The CDR3 extends over 14 amino acids. Trimming removed 3 bases from V and 1 base from J, with 10 bases in between.

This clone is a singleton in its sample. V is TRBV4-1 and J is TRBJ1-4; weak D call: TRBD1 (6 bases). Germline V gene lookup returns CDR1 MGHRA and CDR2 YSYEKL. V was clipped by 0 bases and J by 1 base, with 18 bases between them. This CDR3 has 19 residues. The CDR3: CASSQDGVGGWLTNEKLFF. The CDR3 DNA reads TGCGCCAGCAGCCAAGATGGTGTAGGGGGTTGGTTAACTAATGAAAAACTGTTTTTT.

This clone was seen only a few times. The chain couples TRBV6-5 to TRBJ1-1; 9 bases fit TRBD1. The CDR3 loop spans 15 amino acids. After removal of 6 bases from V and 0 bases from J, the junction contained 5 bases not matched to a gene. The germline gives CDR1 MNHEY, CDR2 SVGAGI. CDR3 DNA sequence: TGTGCCAGCAGGATCGGGACAGGGATGAACACTGAAGCTTTCTTT. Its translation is CASRIGTGMNTEAFF.

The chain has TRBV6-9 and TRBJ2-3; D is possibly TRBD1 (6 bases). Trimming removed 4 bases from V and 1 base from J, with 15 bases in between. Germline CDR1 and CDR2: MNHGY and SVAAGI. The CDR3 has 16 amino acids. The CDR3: CASSCRDTACTDTQYF. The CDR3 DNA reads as TGTGCCAGCAGTTGCAGGGACACCGCCTGCACAGATACGCAGTATTTT.

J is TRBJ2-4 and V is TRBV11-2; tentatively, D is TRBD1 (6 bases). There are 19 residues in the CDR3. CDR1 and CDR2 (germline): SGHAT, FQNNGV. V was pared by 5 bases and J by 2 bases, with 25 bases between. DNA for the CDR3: TGTGCCAGCAGCCTCTCGGACAGTTATCTCTTTCCGTCCAAAAACATTCAGTACTTC. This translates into CASSLSDSYLFPSKNIQYF.

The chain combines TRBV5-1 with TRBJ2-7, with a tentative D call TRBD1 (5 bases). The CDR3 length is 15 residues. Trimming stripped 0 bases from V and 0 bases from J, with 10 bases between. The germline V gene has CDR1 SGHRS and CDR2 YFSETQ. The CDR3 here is CASSLDAGHSYEQYF. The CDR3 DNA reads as TGCGCCAGCAGCTTGGACGCAGGGCACTCCTACGAGCAGTACTTC.

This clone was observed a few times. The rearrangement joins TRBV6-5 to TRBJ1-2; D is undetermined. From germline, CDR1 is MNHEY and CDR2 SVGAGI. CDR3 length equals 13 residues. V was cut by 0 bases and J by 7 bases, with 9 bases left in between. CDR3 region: CASSYSAQSGYTF. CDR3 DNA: TGTGCCAGCAGTTACTCGGCTCAAAGTGGCTACACCTTC.

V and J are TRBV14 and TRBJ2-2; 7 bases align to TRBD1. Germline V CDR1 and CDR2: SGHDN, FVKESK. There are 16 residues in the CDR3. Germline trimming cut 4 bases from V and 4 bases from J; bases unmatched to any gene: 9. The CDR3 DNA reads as TGTGCCAGCAGCCTACGCAGGGACAGACCCACCGGGGAGCTGTTTTTT. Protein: CASSLRRDRPTGELFF.

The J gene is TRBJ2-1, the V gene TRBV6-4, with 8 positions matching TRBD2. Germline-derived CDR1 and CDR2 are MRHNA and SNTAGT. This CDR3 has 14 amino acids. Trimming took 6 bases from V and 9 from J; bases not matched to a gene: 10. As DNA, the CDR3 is TGTGCCAGCAGACCGGGACTAGAGTGGGGTGAGCAGTTCTTC. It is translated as CASRPGLEWGEQFF.

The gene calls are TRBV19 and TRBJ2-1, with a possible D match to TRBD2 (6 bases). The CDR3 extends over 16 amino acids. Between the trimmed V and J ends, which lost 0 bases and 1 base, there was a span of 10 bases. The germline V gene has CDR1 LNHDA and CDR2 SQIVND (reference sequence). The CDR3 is CASSIDLAGSYNEQFF. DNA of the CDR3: TGTGCCAGTAGTATAGATCTGGCGGGGTCCTACAATGAGCAGTTCTTC. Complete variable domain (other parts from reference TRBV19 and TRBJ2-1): DGGITQSPKYLFRKEGQNVTLSCEQNLNHDAMYWYRQDPGQGLRLIYYSQIVNDFQKGDIAEGYSVSREKKESFPLTVTSAQKNPTAFYLCASSIDLAGSYNEQFFGPGTRLTVL.

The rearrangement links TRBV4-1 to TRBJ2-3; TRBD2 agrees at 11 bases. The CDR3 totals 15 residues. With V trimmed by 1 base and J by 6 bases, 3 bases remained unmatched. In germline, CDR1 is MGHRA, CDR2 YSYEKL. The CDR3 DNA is TGCGCCAGCAGCCAAGGACTAGCGGGGATTGATACGCAGTATTTT. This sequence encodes CASSQGLAGIDTQYF.

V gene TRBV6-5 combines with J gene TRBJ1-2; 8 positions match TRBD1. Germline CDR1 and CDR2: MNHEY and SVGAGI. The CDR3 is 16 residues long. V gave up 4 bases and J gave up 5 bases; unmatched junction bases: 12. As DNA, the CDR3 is TGTGCCAGCAGTTCACCAGGACAGGGCCCTCATTATGGCTACACCTTC. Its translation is CASSSPGQGPHYGYTF.

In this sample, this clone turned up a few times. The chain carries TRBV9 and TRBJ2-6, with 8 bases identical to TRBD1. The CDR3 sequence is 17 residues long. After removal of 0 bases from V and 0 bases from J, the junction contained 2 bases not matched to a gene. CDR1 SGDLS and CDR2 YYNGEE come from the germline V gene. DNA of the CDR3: TGTGCCAGCAGCGTAGGGACAGGGAGCTCTGGGGCCAACGTCCTGACTTTC. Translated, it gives CASSVGTGSSGANVLTF.

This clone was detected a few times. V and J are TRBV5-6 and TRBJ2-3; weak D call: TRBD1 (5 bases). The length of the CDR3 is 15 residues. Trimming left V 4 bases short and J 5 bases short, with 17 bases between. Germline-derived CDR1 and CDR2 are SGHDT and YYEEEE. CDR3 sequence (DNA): TGTGCCAGCAGCGGTTTGGGGCCAGAGTTAGATACGCAGTATTTT. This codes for CASSGLGPELDTQYF.

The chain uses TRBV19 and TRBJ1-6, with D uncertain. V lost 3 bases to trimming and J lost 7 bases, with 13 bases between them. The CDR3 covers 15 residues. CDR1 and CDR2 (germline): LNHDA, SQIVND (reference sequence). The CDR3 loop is CASSIAGVGNSPLHF. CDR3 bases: TGTGCCAGTAGTATTGCCGGGGTGGGCAATTCACCCCTCCACTTT.

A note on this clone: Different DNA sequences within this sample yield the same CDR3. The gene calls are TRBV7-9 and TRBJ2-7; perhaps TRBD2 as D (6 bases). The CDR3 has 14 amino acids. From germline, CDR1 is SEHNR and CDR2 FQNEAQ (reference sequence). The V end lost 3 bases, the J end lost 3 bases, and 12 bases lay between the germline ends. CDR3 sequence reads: CASSLTGVDYEQYF. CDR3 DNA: TGTGCCAGCAGCTTGACGGGGGTTGACTACGAGCAGTACTTC.

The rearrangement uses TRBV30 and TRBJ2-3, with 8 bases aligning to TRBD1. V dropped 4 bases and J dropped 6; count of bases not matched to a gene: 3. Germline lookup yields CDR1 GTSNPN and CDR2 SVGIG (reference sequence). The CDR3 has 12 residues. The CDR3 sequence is CAWTGGSDTQYF. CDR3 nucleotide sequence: TGTGCCTGGACAGGGGGCTCGGATACGCAGTATTTT.

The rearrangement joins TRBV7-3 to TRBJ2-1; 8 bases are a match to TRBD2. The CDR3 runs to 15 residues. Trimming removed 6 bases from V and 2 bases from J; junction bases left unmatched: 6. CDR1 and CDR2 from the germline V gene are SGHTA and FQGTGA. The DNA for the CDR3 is TGTGCCAGCAGTGCCTATAGCGGGGCCTACAATGAGCAGTTCTTC. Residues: CASSAYSGAYNEQFF.

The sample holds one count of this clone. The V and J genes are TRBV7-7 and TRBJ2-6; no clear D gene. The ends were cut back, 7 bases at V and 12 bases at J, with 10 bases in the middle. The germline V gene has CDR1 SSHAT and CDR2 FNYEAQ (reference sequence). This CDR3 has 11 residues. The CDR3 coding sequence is TGTGCCAGCACCTCCTATTGCGTCCTGACTTTC. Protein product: CASTSYCVLTF.

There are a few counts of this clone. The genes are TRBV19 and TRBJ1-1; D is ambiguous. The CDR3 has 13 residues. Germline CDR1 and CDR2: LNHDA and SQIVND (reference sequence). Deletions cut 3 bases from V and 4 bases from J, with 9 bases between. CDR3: CASSMAAGTEAFF. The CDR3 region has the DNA TGTGCCAGTAGTATGGCGGCGGGCACTGAAGCTTTCTTT.

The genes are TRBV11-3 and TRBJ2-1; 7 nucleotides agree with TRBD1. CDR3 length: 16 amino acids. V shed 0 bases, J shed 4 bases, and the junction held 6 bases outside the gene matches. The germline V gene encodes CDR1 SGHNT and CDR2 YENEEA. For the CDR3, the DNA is TGTGCCAGCAGCTTAGATCCGGGACAGCTGTACAATGAGCAGTTCTTC. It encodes CASSLDPGQLYNEQFF.